A single sample is the source of the 17 T cell receptor beta chains below, sequenced in a study of blood T cells in healthy people across ages. The second PCR ran about 7 to 12 cycles with a sample-barcoded 5' primer and J-beta primers. TCRdb re-derived calls from the 5' RACE reads in MiXCR, one entry per CDR3 protein. Of 1.5 million to 2 million distinct CDR3 sequences listed, about 39% were seen once; the top ten hold more than 20%. The specimen was blood. These receptor sequences come from a human donor in good health.

This clonotype was seen repeatedly, ten times or more. V usage is TRBV7-2 and J usage is TRBJ2-3; D is undetermined. CDR3 size: 12 residues. Germline assignment: CDR1 SGHTA and CDR2 FQGNSA. V shed 3 bases and J shed 6 bases, with 7 bases lying between them. CDR3 sequence: CASSFSRDTQYF. The CDR3 region has the DNA TGTGCCAGCAGCTTCTCTCGGGATACGCAGTATTTT. Full variable domain (rest looked up from reference TRBV7-2 and TRBJ2-3): GAGVSQSPSNKVTEKGKDVELRCDPISGHTALYWYRQSLGQGLEFLIYFQGNSAPDKSGLPSDRFSAERTGGSVSTLTIQRTQQEDSAVYLCASSFSRDTQYFGPGTRLTVL.

The chain joins TRBV12-3 or TRBV12-4 to TRBJ1-4; 8 nucleotides align to TRBD1. With V trimmed by 5 bases and J by 4 bases, 6 bases remained unmatched. The CDR3 runs 15 residues. CDR3 in amino acids: CASSTPGGLNEKLFF. The DNA for the CDR3 is TGTGCCAGCAGTACCCCAGGGGGCCTTAATGAAAAACTGTTTTTT.

J is TRBJ2-5 and V is TRBV12-3 or TRBV12-4, with a possible D match to TRBD1 (5 bases). Trimming took off 6 bases at V and 2 bases at J, with 13 bases between the two ends. The CDR3 runs to 14 residues. The CDR3 here is CASSPGHEQETQYF. The CDR3 DNA reads as TGTGCCAGCAGCCCAGGACACGAACAAGAGACCCAGTACTTC.

This clonotype was seen just once. The chain combines TRBV7-2 with TRBJ1-2; TRBD1 might be the D (6 bases). V was cut by 6 bases and J by 4 bases, with 15 bases left in between. From germline, CDR1 is SGHTA and CDR2 FQGNSA. The CDR3 spans 14 residues. CDR3 region: CASRGGSRAYGYTF. The CDR3 DNA reads TGTGCCAGCAGGGGGGGCAGTAGGGCCTATGGCTACACCTTC.

This clonotype was seen many times. The chain combines TRBV29-1 with TRBJ2-3; 10 bases line up with TRBD1. The V and J ends lost 5 bases and 2 bases, in that order; junction bases with no gene match: 7. This CDR3 comprises 15 residues. The germline gives CDR1 SQVTM, CDR2 ANQGSEA. The CDR3 DNA sequence: TGCAGCGTTATCGCGACAGGGGGCTACACAGATACGCAGTATTTT. Its protein product is CSVIATGGYTDTQYF.

Details on this clonotype: This may be a read error, as it is one base from a much larger clone. The chain carries TRBV7-9 and TRBJ1-6, with 7 bases fitting TRBD1. The CDR3 length is 15 residues. Trimming removed 11 bases from V and 7 bases from J; junction bases left unmatched: 14. Per the germline V gene, CDR1 is SEHNR and CDR2 is FQNEAQ (reference sequence). The CDR3 loop reads CAFQGGTGANSPLHF. Written as DNA, the CDR3 is TGTGCCTTCCAGGGGGGAACGGGGGCAAATTCACCCCTCCACTTT. Using reference TRBV7-9 and TRBJ1-6 for the parts outside the CDR3, the full variable domain is DTGVSQNPRHKITKRGQNVTFRCDPISEHNRLYWYRQTLGQGPEFLTYFQNEAQLEKSRLLSDRFSAERPKGSFSTLEIQRTEQGDSAMYLCAFQGGTGANSPLHFGNGTRLTVT.

The gene calls are TRBV9 and TRBJ2-5; TRBD1 agrees at 7 bases. V was clipped by 0 bases and J by 1 base; unmatched bases: 6. The CDR3 is made up of 16 amino acids. The germline gives CDR1 SGDLS, CDR2 YYNGEE. Here the CDR3 DNA reads TGTGCCAGCAGCGTAGGGCGGACAGGACTCCAAGAGACCCAGTACTTC. Amino acids: CASSVGRTGLQETQYF. The full variable domain, rest sourced from reference TRBV9 and TRBJ2-5, is DSGVTQTPKHLITATGQRVTLRCSPRSGDLSVYWYQQSLDQGLQFLIQYYNGEERAKGNILERFSAQQFPDLHSELNLSSLELGDSALYFCASSVGRTGLQETQYFGPGTRLLVL.

The chain links TRBV2 to TRBJ1-4; perhaps TRBD1 as D (6 bases). The V and J ends lost 6 bases and 5 bases respectively, with 13 bases between them. CDR1 and CDR2 (germline): SNHLY, FYNNEI. The CDR3 totals 14 residues. The CDR3 nucleotides read TGTGCCAGCAGGGGGGGACAAGGCAATGAAAAACTGTTTTTT. It encodes CASRGGQGNEKLFF.

As concerns this clonotype: A junction end diverges from the germline sequence, so it may reflect a read error. The J gene is TRBJ1-2, the V gene TRBV12-3 or TRBV12-4, with D unclear. This CDR3 is built from 11 residues. The CDR3 DNA reads TGTGCCAGCAGTTTCCGATATGGCTGCACCTTC. Translating it yields CASSFRYGCTF.

This clonotype was observed a few times. CDR3 protein: CSASGQGISGANVLTF. The CDR3 DNA reads TGCAGTGCTAGTGGGCAGGGCATTTCTGGGGCCAACGTCCTGACTTTC. J is TRBJ2-6 and V is TRBV20-1; perhaps TRBD1 as D (5 bases). The CDR3 is 16 residues long. Deletions cut 3 bases from V and 1 base from J, with 13 bases between. In germline, CDR1 is DFQATT, CDR2 SNEGSKA (reference sequence).

V gene TRBV6-2 or TRBV6-3 combines with J gene TRBJ2-3; D possibly corresponds to TRBD2 (6 bases). Germline V gene sequence: CDR1 MNHEY, CDR2 SVGEGT. The V end was cut by 5 bases, the J end by 4 bases, with 13 bases between. This CDR3 has 14 amino acids. The CDR3 sequence is CASSPRERSDTQYF. CDR3 DNA: TGTGCCAGCAGTCCCCGGGAGAGGTCAGATACGCAGTATTTT.

The chain is built from TRBV20-1 and TRBJ2-7; the match to TRBD1 covers 9 bases. In germline, CDR1 is DFQATT, CDR2 SNEGSKA (reference sequence). The CDR3 runs 13 residues. V dropped 5 bases and J dropped 0; count of bases not matched to a gene: 2. The chain's CDR3 is CSAGTGISYEQYF. CDR3 coding DNA: TGCAGTGCTGGGACAGGGATCTCCTACGAGCAGTACTTC.

This clonotype has just a few counts. The chain carries TRBV7-2 and TRBJ2-1; no firm D call. V shed 1 base and J shed 0 bases, with 7 bases lying between them. This CDR3 is built from 15 residues. CDR1 and CDR2 (germline): SGHTA, FQGNSA. As DNA, the CDR3 is TGTGCCAGCAGCTTAGATACTCGCTCCTACAATGAGCAGTTCTTC. It yields the protein CASSLDTRSYNEQFF.

The chain carries TRBV7-8 and TRBJ2-3, with a weak D call TRBD1 (6 bases). V gave up 5 bases and J gave up 2 bases, with 17 bases separating them. CDR1 is SGHVS, CDR2 FQNEAQ, per germline. The CDR3 consists of 16 residues. This chain's CDR3 is CASSPSPGHITDTQYF. DNA for the CDR3: TGTGCCAGCAGCCCTAGCCCGGGACACATCACAGATACGCAGTATTTT.

The V call is TRBV7-9, the J call TRBJ2-5; possibly TRBD1 for D (5 bases). Germline CDR1 and CDR2: SEHNR and FQNEAQ (reference sequence). The CDR3 has 15 amino acids. V lost 6 bases to trimming and J lost 11 bases, with 25 bases between them. Here the CDR3 reads CASRPGQGSYNEQYF. As DNA, the CDR3 is TGTGCCAGCAGACCCGGGCAGGGTTCCTACAATGAGCAGTACTTC.

A remark on this clonotype: The conserved closing phenylalanine or tryptophan is absent in this CDR3, likely reflecting a read error. This chain joins TRBV20-1 and TRBJ2-1; TRBD2 is a possible D gene (7 bases). Germline-derived CDR1 and CDR2 are DFQATT and SNEGSKA (reference sequence). With 2 bases removed from V and 6 bases from J, the gap between germline ends came to 14 bases. The CDR3 length is 14 residues. The CDR3 here is CSARPAGARNEQFL. DNA for the CDR3: TGCAGTGCTAGACCTGCGGGGGCGCGCAATGAGCAGTTCTTA.

The rearrangement uses TRBV6-5 and TRBJ2-7; possible D gene TRBD2, 6 bases. Germline V gene data show CDR1 as MNHEY and CDR2 as SVGAGI. Trimming shortened V by 0 bases and J by 0 bases, and 15 bases separated the two germline ends. The CDR3 runs to 17 residues. The CDR3 is CASSYSLIADDSYEQYF. In DNA, the CDR3 is TGTGCCAGCAGTTACTCTCTTATAGCGGATGACTCCTACGAGCAGTACTTC.